These 22 T cell receptor beta chains were all obtained from the same sample, sequenced in a study of blood T cell repertoires in COVID-19. Using immunoSEQ multiplex PCR, the repertoire was profiled, and TCRdb retains in-frame clones only, with some absent. The repertoire holds approximately 80,000 clones, with over 75% as singletons. Sequencing was performed on peripheral blood. These receptors were taken from an elderly woman with COVID-19, enrolled during active disease.

This clone was seen a single time. The chain joins TRBV5-1 to TRBJ2-1; 10 bases align to TRBD1. Trimming at V came to 0 bases and at J to 4 bases, leaving 4 bases not matched to a gene. Germline-derived CDR1 and CDR2 are SGHRS and YFSETQ. This CDR3 is 16 amino acids long. CDR3 in DNA: TGCGCCAGCAGCTTGGGGACAGGGGGAGGTTACAATGAGCAGTTCTTC. Amino acid sequence: CASSLGTGGGYNEQFF.

The V call is TRBV27, the J call TRBJ2-7; TRBD1 matches 7 bases. This CDR3 contains 16 residues. Germline CDR1 MNHEY, CDR2 SMNVEV (reference sequence). The trim removed 5 bases at V and 2 bases at J, leaving 12 bases unmatched. In nucleotides, the CDR3 is TGTGCCAGCAGTGGACCCGGGACAGAGACAACCTACGAGCAGTACTTC. It encodes CASSGPGTETTYEQYF.

The chain uses TRBV28 and TRBJ2-7; D not certain. Trimming removed 10 bases from V and 5 bases from J, with 12 bases in between. The CDR3 extends over 11 amino acids. Per the germline V gene, CDR1 is MDHEN and CDR2 is SYDVKM. The CDR3 coding sequence is TGTGCCACCACAATCATCAACGAGCAGTACTTC. Amino acid sequence: CATTIINEQYF.

Here the CDR3 DNA reads TGTGCCAGCAGCTTTAAACAGGGTGGGTACGAGCAGTACTTC. It codes for CASSFKQGGYEQYF. The rearrangement joins TRBV7-2 to TRBJ2-7; D might be TRBD1 (6 bases). The CDR3 covers 14 residues. Trimming cost V 3 bases and J 4 bases, with 13 bases left between them. Germline CDR1 and CDR2: SGHTA and FQGNSA. The full variable domain, completed using reference TRBV7-2 and TRBJ2-7, is GAGVSQSPSNKVTEKGKDVELRCDPISGHTALYWYRQSLGQGLEFLIYFQGNSAPDKSGLPSDRFSAERTGGSVSTLTIQRTQQEDSAVYLCASSFKQGGYEQYFGPGTRLTVT.

This clone was recorded once. The chain couples TRBV10-3 to TRBJ2-1; D not certain. Germline V lookup: CDR1 ENHRY, CDR2 SYGVKD. CDR3 length: 11 residues. Trimming removed 3 bases from V and 10 bases from J, with 7 bases in between. CDR3: CAISEFQEQFF. In nucleotides, the CDR3 is TGTGCCATCAGTGAATTCCAGGAGCAGTTCTTC.

V is TRBV27 and J is TRBJ1-5; 7 bases are shared with TRBD1. The CDR3 has 15 residues. After removal of 2 bases from V and 2 bases from J, the junction contained 3 bases not matched to a gene. Germline CDR1 is MNHEY and CDR2 is SMNVEV (reference sequence). CDR3 coding DNA: TGTGCCAGCAGTTTAAACAGGGGCCGCAATCAGCCCCAGCATTTT. It translates to CASSLNRGRNQPQHF.

The rearrangement joins TRBV2 to TRBJ2-2; 9 bases align to TRBD1. V lost 9 bases, J lost 6 bases, and 8 bases stayed unmatched. CDR1 and CDR2 (germline): SNHLY, FYNNEI. This CDR3 has 14 residues. The CDR3 loop reads CASGRDRVSGELFF. DNA of the CDR3: TGTGCCAGTGGCCGGGACAGGGTCTCCGGGGAGCTGTTTTTT.

This clone turned up a few times. This chain joins TRBV7-9 and TRBJ1-1, with D unclear. The germline V and J ends were trimmed by 7 bases and 5 bases, with 20 bases remaining between them. The CDR3 contains 15 residues. CDR1 SEHNR and CDR2 FQNEAQ come from the germline V gene (reference sequence). The CDR3 sequence is CASTVQATPGTEAFF. The DNA of the CDR3 is TGTGCCAGCACAGTGCAGGCGACCCCTGGGACTGAAGCTTTCTTT. Supplemented by reference TRBV7-9 and TRBJ1-1, the full variable domain reads DTGVSQNPRHKITKRGQNVTFRCDPISEHNRLYWYRQTLGQGPEFLTYFQNEAQLEKSRLLSDRFSAERPKGSFSTLEIQRTEQGDSAMYLCASTVQATPGTEAFFGQGTRLTVV.

V usage is TRBV5-6 and J usage is TRBJ1-1, with D uncertain. Germline V lookup: CDR1 SGHDT, CDR2 YYEEEE. The CDR3 totals 12 residues. Trimming pared 1 base from V and 11 bases from J, leaving 12 bases between. CDR3 sequence (DNA): TGTGCCAGCAGCTTGATGCCCTCCCGGGCTTTCTTT. This gives the protein CASSLMPSRAFF.

This clone has more than one count but fewer than ten. CDR3 DNA sequence: TGTGCCAGCTCGCCCGACAGTGAGGGCTACACCTTC. Translated: CASSPDSEGYTF. This chain joins TRBV18 and TRBJ1-2; D is perhaps TRBD1 (5 bases). The CDR3 extends over 12 amino acids. CDR1 and CDR2 from the germline V gene are KGHSH and LQKENI. Trimming took off 6 bases at V and 8 bases at J, with 13 bases between the two ends.

The chain employs TRBV7-2 and TRBJ1-5; 9 nucleotides line up with TRBD1. Germline values: CDR1 SGHTA, CDR2 FQGNSA. The CDR3 covers 15 residues. Losses at the gene ends were 5 bases for V and 5 bases for J; bases not matched to a gene: 7. DNA of the CDR3: TGTGCCAGCAGCCAGGGACAGGGCCGTTATCAGCCCCAGCATTTT. Its translation: CASSQGQGRYQPQHF.

This clone was observed a few times. The chain carries TRBV7-9 and TRBJ1-6; D remains ambiguous. V lost 1 base and J lost 8, with 3 bases in between. The germline V gene encodes CDR1 SEHNR and CDR2 FQNEAQ (reference sequence). This CDR3 spans 12 amino acids. This CDR3 reads CASSLVDSPLHF. The CDR3 region has the DNA TGTGCCAGCAGCTTAGTAGATTCACCCCTCCACTTT.

The chain links TRBV21-1 to TRBJ2-1; the table's D call, TRBD1, has no DNA check behind it. TRBV21-1 is reported as a pseudogene. This CDR3 is 20 amino acids long. DNA for the CDR3: TGTGCCAGCAGCAAAGTTTTCAATAGGGACCGGGACAGGGGGACAGATGAGCAGTTCTTC. The encoded protein is CASSKVFNRDRDRGTDEQFF.

This clone was detected once. The V and J genes are TRBV3-1 (or the pseudogene TRBV3-2) and TRBJ2-7; TRBD2 matches at 11 bases. Germline V gene lookup returns CDR1 LGHDT and CDR2 YNNKEL (reference sequence). Trimming at V came to 0 bases and at J to 3 bases, leaving 10 bases not matched to a gene. The CDR3 sequence is 18 residues long. CDR3 DNA: TGTGCCAGCAGCCAAGATCTAGCGGGGGGCCTCCAGGACTACGAGCAGTACTTC. Translated, it gives CASSQDLAGGLQDYEQYF.

This chain connects TRBV12-5 to TRBJ2-5, with 8 bases lining up with TRBD1. J lost 0 bases, V lost 9 bases, and 3 bases had no gene match. This CDR3 has 13 amino acids. Germline V lookup: CDR1 LGHNT, CDR2 FRNRAP. The CDR3: CARETGDQETQYF. The CDR3 bases are TGTGCTAGAGAGACAGGGGACCAAGAGACCCAGTACTTC.

This rearrangement joins TRBV30 to TRBJ2-2, with a possible D match to TRBD1 (6 bases). Germline assignment: CDR1 GTSNPN and CDR2 SVGIG (reference sequence). The CDR3 totals 12 residues. V was trimmed by 4 bases and J by 4 bases, leaving 7 bases between them. The CDR3 DNA sequence: TGTGCCTGGAACAGGGTCACCGGGGAGCTGTTTTTT. Protein sequence: CAWNRVTGELFF. Using reference TRBV30 and TRBJ2-2 for the parts outside the CDR3, the full variable domain is SQTIHQWPATLVQPVGSPLSLECTVEGTSNPNLYWYRQAAGRGLQLLFYSVGIGQISSEVPQNLSASRPQDRQFILSSKKLLLSDSGFYLCAWNRVTGELFFGEGSRLTVL.

This chain joins TRBV27 and TRBJ1-1, with 9 bases that match TRBD1. This CDR3 is built from 13 residues. Germline V gene data show CDR1 as MNHEY and CDR2 as SMNVEV (reference sequence). Trimming cost V 6 bases and J 3 bases; bases outside gene matches: 2. CDR3 loop: CASRQGAYTEAFF. For the CDR3, the DNA is TGTGCCAGCAGACAGGGGGCTTACACTGAAGCTTTCTTT.

This clone turned up a few times. The chain combines TRBV2 with TRBJ2-2; D call uncertain. The V end was cut by 8 bases, the J end by 2 bases, with 12 bases between. This CDR3 has 14 residues. Germline V CDR1 and CDR2: SNHLY, FYNNEI. CDR3 region: CASVISLNTGELFF. The CDR3 bases are TGTGCCAGCGTGATTAGCCTCAACACCGGGGAGCTGTTTTTT. Combining the CDR3 with reference TRBV2 and TRBJ2-2 gives the whole variable domain EPEVTQTPSHQVTQMGQEVILRCVPISNHLYFYWYRQILGQKVEFLVSFYNNEISEKSEIFDDQFSVERPDGSNFTLKIRSTKLEDSAMYFCASVISLNTGELFFGEGSRLTVL.

This chain links TRBV7-3 with TRBJ2-3; 10 positions agree with TRBD1. There are 15 residues in the CDR3. Trimming cost V 4 bases and J 5 bases; bases outside gene matches: 6. The germline CDR1 and CDR2 sequences are SGHTA and FQGTGA. CDR3 in DNA: TGTGCCAGCAGCTACGGGACAGGGGCCGGAGATACGCAGTATTTT. It translates to CASSYGTGAGDTQYF.

The chain uses TRBV10-3 and TRBJ1-1, with D maybe TRBD1 (5 bases). CDR1 is ENHRY and CDR2 is SYGVKD in the germline V gene. Trimming left V 1 base short and J 4 bases short, with 16 bases between. This CDR3 contains 16 residues. The CDR3 bases are TGTGCCATCAGTGAGTGGGGGGGTCGGGAGGGCACTGAAGCTTTCTTT. This sequence encodes CAISEWGGREGTEAFF.

The V gene is TRBV5-8, the J gene TRBJ1-1; 7 positions agree with TRBD1. The CDR3 totals 14 residues. The V and J ends lost 4 bases and 1 base, in that order; junction bases with no gene match: 4. From germline, CDR1 is SGHTS and CDR2 YDEGEE. CDR3 sequence reads: CASSLGQQNTEAFF. The CDR3 DNA follows: TGTGCCAGCAGCCTGGGACAGCAGAACACTGAAGCTTTCTTT.

This rearrangement joins TRBV9 to TRBJ2-3; TRBD1 is a possible D gene (6 bases). V lost 3 bases and J 2 bases, leaving 7 bases between the germline ends. The CDR3 totals 13 residues. Germline V gene lookup returns CDR1 SGDLS and CDR2 YYNGEE. The CDR3 nucleotides read TGTGCCAGCAGCGGGACAGTCACAGATACGCAGTATTTT. This codes for CASSGTVTDTQYF.